Below are 20 T cell receptor beta chains sequenced from a single sample in a study of cytomegalovirus exposure and HLA in healthy donors. The PCR made use of 60 Vbeta and 13 Jbeta primers. Libraries were prepared by immunoSEQ multiplex PCR; TCRdb keeps only in-frame clonotypes and omits some of them. The data show around 90,000 clones, around 67% seen once. Sequenced material: PBMCs. All receptors derive from a human donor in good health.

The chain carries TRBV9 and TRBJ1-1, with TRBD1 matching 8 bases. Germline V lookup: CDR1 SGDLS, CDR2 YYNGEE. The CDR3 spans 16 residues. V lost 0 bases, J lost 3 bases, and 7 bases stayed unmatched. CDR3 sequence reads: CASSVGDRGRYTEAFF. The CDR3 DNA reads as TGTGCCAGCAGCGTAGGAGACAGGGGAAGGTACACTGAAGCTTTCTTT.

This clone was seen a single time. The chain employs TRBV2 and TRBJ1-2, with a possible D match to TRBD1 (5 bases). The CDR3 has 13 amino acids. Germline lookup yields CDR1 SNHLY and CDR2 FYNNEI. Trimming took off 6 bases at V and 6 bases at J, with 14 bases between the two ends. The CDR3 sequence: CASSSRDLHGYTF. The CDR3 coding sequence is TGTGCCAGCAGCTCCCGGGACTTACATGGCTACACCTTC.

This chain links TRBV7-9 with TRBJ1-2; D is unresolved. The CDR3 consists of 14 residues. Germline V gene data show CDR1 as SEHNR and CDR2 as FQNEAQ (reference sequence). The V gene lost 4 bases and the J gene lost 7 bases, with 16 bases spanning the gap. For the CDR3, the DNA is TGTGCCAGCAGCTCTTATGCGGTTTCGGGTGGCTACACCTTC. It encodes CASSSYAVSGGYTF.

The V call is TRBV27, the J call TRBJ1-1; 7 bases agree with TRBD1. This CDR3 comprises 15 residues. J lost 0 bases, V lost 5 bases, and 6 bases had no gene match. The germline CDR1 and CDR2 sequences are MNHEY and SMNVEV (reference sequence). In nucleotides, the CDR3 is TGTGCCAGCAGTCCGAAGACAGGGATGAACACTGAAGCTTTCTTT. It is translated as CASSPKTGMNTEAFF.

The chain is built from TRBV6-6 and TRBJ1-3; TRBD1 might be the D (6 bases). Trimming removed 8 bases from V and 2 bases from J, with 10 bases in between. The germline CDR1 and CDR2 sequences are MNHNY and SVGAGI (reference sequence). This CDR3 contains 13 residues. For the CDR3, the DNA is TGTGCCAGCGGGCAGGGGACTGGAAACACCATATATTTT. As protein: CASGQGTGNTIYF.

V gene TRBV19 combines with J gene TRBJ1-2; TRBD1 agrees at 9 bases. Looked up from germline, CDR1 is LNHDA and CDR2 is SQIVND (reference sequence). The ends lost 3 bases at V and 7 bases at J; junction bases unmatched: 6. The CDR3 consists of 14 residues. CDR3 bases: TGTGCCAGTAGTATCGACGACAGGGGGGGTGGCTACACCTTC. It is translated as CASSIDDRGGGYTF.

This rearrangement joins TRBV6-4 to TRBJ2-2; 10 bases map to TRBD2. There are 16 residues in the CDR3. CDR1 and CDR2 from the germline V gene are MRHNA and SNTAGT. Trimming at V came to 3 bases and at J to 5 bases, leaving 6 bases not matched to a gene. CDR3 in amino acids: CASSEASGGFTGELFF. The DNA for the CDR3 is TGTGCCAGCAGTGAGGCTAGCGGGGGATTTACCGGGGAGCTGTTTTTT.

The chain joins TRBV5-1 to TRBJ1-5, with D possibly TRBD1 on 5 matching bases. The CDR3 has 13 residues. The V and J ends lost 0 bases and 5 bases respectively, with 6 bases between them. CDR1 and CDR2 (germline): SGHRS, YFSETQ. The CDR3 loop is CASSLEGHQPQHF. In DNA, the CDR3 is TGCGCCAGCAGCTTGGAGGGGCATCAGCCCCAGCATTTT.

The V and J genes are TRBV10-3 and TRBJ1-2; D uncertain. Trimming took 4 bases from V and 0 from J, leaving 12 bases between them. The germline gives CDR1 ENHRY, CDR2 SYGVKD. The CDR3 totals 15 residues. As DNA, the CDR3 is TGTGCCATCAGTGCCGAATGGGCCACTAACTATGGCTACACCTTC. Amino acid sequence: CAISAEWATNYGYTF.

This clone was picked up a small number of times. CDR3 nucleotide sequence: TGTGCCAGCAGCCTTCTAGATACGCAGTATTTT. Protein sequence: CASSLLDTQYF. The J gene is TRBJ2-3, the V gene TRBV5-5, with D hard to call. Deletions cut 4 bases from V and 5 bases from J, with 5 bases between. This CDR3 spans 11 amino acids. The V gene's germline CDR1 is SGHKS and CDR2 YYEKEE (reference sequence).

The V gene is TRBV5-6, the J gene TRBJ1-5, with D hard to call. Trimming stripped 4 bases from V and 4 bases from J, with 15 bases between. CDR3 length: 15 amino acids. Germline V gene lookup returns CDR1 SGHDT and CDR2 YYEEEE. This CDR3 reads CASSANREPNQPQHF. The CDR3 DNA follows: TGTGCCAGCAGCGCCAACCGGGAGCCTAATCAGCCCCAGCATTTT. The variable domain in full, completed from reference TRBV5-6 and TRBJ1-5, reads DAGVTQSPTHLIKTRGQQVTLRCSPKSGHDTVSWYQQALGQGPQFIFQYYEEEERQRGNFPDRFSGHQFPNYSSELNVNALLLGDSALYLCASSANREPNQPQHFGDGTRLSIL.

The rearrangement uses TRBV10-3 and TRBJ1-2; 9 bases agree with TRBD1. This CDR3 comprises 14 residues. Germline V gene data show CDR1 as ENHRY and CDR2 as SYGVKD. J lost 8 bases, V lost 2 bases, and 6 bases had no gene match. The CDR3 DNA is TGTGCCATCAGTGAGCACGACAGGGGGGACGGCTACACCTTC. Protein product: CAISEHDRGDGYTF.

In this sample, this clone turned up once. The chain employs TRBV25-1 and TRBJ1-1; unclear D gene. The CDR3 totals 18 residues. From germline, CDR1 is MGHDK and CDR2 SYGVNS. The germline V and J ends were trimmed by 1 base and 2 bases, with 20 bases remaining between them. The CDR3 spells CASSEWPHKAGPNTEAFF. CDR3 coding DNA: TGTGCCAGCAGTGAATGGCCTCACAAGGCGGGCCCAAACACTGAAGCTTTCTTT. Complete variable domain (other parts from reference TRBV25-1 and TRBJ1-1): EADIYQTPRYLVIGTGKKITLECSQTMGHDKMYWYQQDPGMELHLIHYSYGVNSTEKGDLSSESTVSRIRTEHFPLTLESARPSHTSQYLCASSEWPHKAGPNTEAFFGQGTRLTVV.

The chain employs TRBV5-1 and TRBJ2-3; 10 nucleotides agree with TRBD2. This CDR3 comprises 16 residues. Unmatched junction bases numbered 8, after V lost 4 bases and J lost 3 bases. The germline V gene has CDR1 SGHRS and CDR2 YFSETQ. CDR3 in amino acids: CASSPGSGGATDTQYF. CDR3 nucleotides: TGCGCCAGCAGCCCGGGGAGCGGGGGGGCGACAGATACGCAGTATTTT. The variable domain in full, completed from reference TRBV5-1 and TRBJ2-3, reads KAGVTQTPRYLIKTRGQQVTLSCSPISGHRSVSWYQQTPGQGLQFLFEYFSETQRNKGNFPGRFSGRQFSNSRSEMNVSTLELGDSALYLCASSPGSGGATDTQYFGPGTRLTVL.

The chain uses TRBV4-2 and TRBJ2-7; D possibly corresponds to TRBD1 (6 bases). The length of the CDR3 is 17 residues. Germline CDR1 LGHNA, CDR2 YNFKEQ. V lost 0 bases to trimming and J lost 3 bases, with 18 bases between them. The CDR3 reads CASSQDPPGRGFYEQYF. In nucleotides, the CDR3 is TGTGCCAGCAGCCAAGATCCCCCGGGAAGGGGGTTCTACGAGCAGTACTTC.

The gene calls are TRBV6-1 and TRBJ2-3, with D uncertain. With 6 bases removed from V and 4 bases from J, the gap between germline ends came to 5 bases. CDR3 size: 11 residues. Germline assignment: CDR1 MNHNS and CDR2 SASEGT. Written as DNA, the CDR3 is TGTGCCAGCAGCCCCGCAGATACGCAGTATTTT. Translation: CASSPADTQYF.

This clone occurred a few times. V and J are TRBV5-1 and TRBJ1-1, with 7 bases identical to TRBD1. The trim removed 4 bases at V and 2 bases at J, leaving 5 bases unmatched. CDR3 length: 14 amino acids. Germline values: CDR1 SGHRS, CDR2 YFSETQ. CDR3 nucleotide sequence: TGCGCCAGCAGCCCGAACAGGGGAAACACTGAAGCTTTCTTT. It is translated as CASSPNRGNTEAFF.

The genes are TRBV4-1 and TRBJ1-1, with D maybe TRBD1 (6 bases). Germline V CDR1 and CDR2: MGHRA, YSYEKL. The V gene lost 4 bases and the J gene lost 5 bases, with 11 bases spanning the gap. The CDR3 loop spans 13 amino acids. The CDR3 DNA reads TGCGCCAGCAGCCTCGGGGGGCAGACTGAAGCTTTCTTT. This sequence encodes CASSLGGQTEAFF.

V is TRBV9 and J is TRBJ1-1; D perhaps matches TRBD1 (6 bases). Trimming took off 4 bases at V and 5 bases at J, with 18 bases between the two ends. CDR1 is SGDLS, CDR2 YYNGEE, per germline. The CDR3 spans 15 residues. The CDR3: CASSLLQGFPTEAFF. As DNA, the CDR3 is TGTGCCAGCAGCCTGTTACAGGGCTTCCCAACTGAAGCTTTCTTT.

The chain carries TRBV7-2 and TRBJ2-5; D is perhaps TRBD1 (6 bases). V dropped 6 bases and J dropped 4 bases, with 15 bases sitting between them. The germline V gene encodes CDR1 SGHTA and CDR2 FQGNSA. CDR3 length: 14 amino acids. CDR3 region: CASRSAGAPETQYF. The CDR3 coding sequence is TGTGCCAGCAGATCCGCAGGGGCCCCAGAGACCCAGTACTTC.